The clone carrying this T cell receptor (beta chain) was counted ten times or more. Its target is not known. The data stem from a study of CD8 T cells in ankylosing spondylitis. Findings of the study overall: Disease-associated clonotypes exhibited CD8+ identity and were relatively infrequent in peripheral blood.

Via MiXCR, TCRdb re-called the 5' RACE reads, giving one row per CDR3 protein. Of roughly 220,000 distinct CDR3 sequences in the sample, approximately 10% are singletons; the top ten hold over 20%. Germline trimming cut 4 bases from V and 5 bases from J; bases unmatched to any gene: 11. Germline values: CDR1 SGHTA, CDR2 FQGNSA. This CDR3 comprises 17 residues. The chain employs TRBV7-2 and TRBJ2-4; 10 bases match TRBD2. The TCR sequence derives from a male donor with ankylosing spondylitis or in good health (not recorded which). The sample taken for sequencing was blood, either unsorted or a sorted T cell fraction (not recorded which). The CDR3 sequence is CASSSTTSGSRENIQYF. For the CDR3, the DNA is TGTGCCAGCAGCTCGACGACTAGCGGGTCCCGGGAAAACATTCAGTACTTC.